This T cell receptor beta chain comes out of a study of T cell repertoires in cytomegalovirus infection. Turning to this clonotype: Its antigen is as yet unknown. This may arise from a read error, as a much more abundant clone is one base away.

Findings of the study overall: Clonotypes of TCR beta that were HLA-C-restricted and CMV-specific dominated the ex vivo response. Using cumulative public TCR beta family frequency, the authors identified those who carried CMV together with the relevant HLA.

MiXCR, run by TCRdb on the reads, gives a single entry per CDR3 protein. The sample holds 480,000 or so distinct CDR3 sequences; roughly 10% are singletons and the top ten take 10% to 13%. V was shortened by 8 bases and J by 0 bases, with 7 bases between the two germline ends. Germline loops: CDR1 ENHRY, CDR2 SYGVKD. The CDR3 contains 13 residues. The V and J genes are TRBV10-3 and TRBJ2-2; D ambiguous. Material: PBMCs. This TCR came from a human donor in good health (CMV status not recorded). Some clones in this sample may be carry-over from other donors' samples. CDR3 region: CAIGGTNTGELFF. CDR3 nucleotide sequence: TGTGCCATCGGCGGCACGAACACCGGGGAGCTGTTTTTT.